The 6 T cell receptor beta chains presented below share a single source sample, sequenced in a study of cytomegalovirus exposure and HLA in healthy donors. The study ran its PCR with 60 Vbeta and 13 Jbeta primers. Clones were read by immunoSEQ multiplex PCR, and TCRdb kept only the in-frame ones, dropping some. The data hold 90,000 to 120,000 clones, with approximately 80% observed a single time. The sample comprised PBMCs. The receptors shown here come from a male donor in good health and CMV-seronegative.

This sequence joins TRBV5-4 and TRBJ2-7, with D hard to call. Trimming left V 0 bases short and J 2 bases short, with 15 bases between. Germline CDR1 is SGHNT and CDR2 is YYREEE (reference sequence). This CDR3 is 16 amino acids long. CDR3 amino acids: CASSLDSAAAAYEQYF. Here the CDR3 DNA reads TGTGCCAGCAGCTTGGATTCCGCCGCGGCGGCCTACGAGCAGTACTTC.

This clone was detected once. J is TRBJ2-7 and V is TRBV4-2, with 8 bases that match TRBD2. The ends lost 0 bases at V and 5 bases at J; junction bases unmatched: 6. The CDR3 extends over 15 amino acids. The germline V gene has CDR1 LGHNA and CDR2 YNFKEQ. The CDR3 is CASSQDPAGGNEQYF. CDR3 DNA: TGTGCCAGCAGCCAAGATCCCGCGGGAGGTAACGAGCAGTACTTC.

This clone was picked up a small number of times. The V and J genes are TRBV6-5 and TRBJ1-2, with unresolved D. Trimming pared 0 bases from V and 8 bases from J, leaving 13 bases between. Germline assignment: CDR1 MNHEY and CDR2 SVGAGI. The CDR3 runs to 14 residues. The CDR3 region is CASSYSPGPGGYTF. CDR3 in DNA: TGTGCCAGCAGTTACTCCCCTGGGCCCGGAGGCTACACCTTC.

V gene TRBV27 combines with J gene TRBJ1-5; 8 positions agree with TRBD1. V dropped 5 bases and J dropped 7; count of bases not matched to a gene: 7. The CDR3 has 14 amino acids. The germline CDR1 and CDR2 sequences are MNHEY and SMNVEV (reference sequence). The CDR3 nucleotides read TGTGCCAGCAGTCCCCGGACAGGGAGGCAGCCCCAGCATTTT. This codes for CASSPRTGRQPQHF.

This clone was detected once. This chain joins TRBV4-1 and TRBJ2-3, with 9 bases aligning to TRBD1. The length of the CDR3 is 15 residues. The ends lost 4 bases at V and 2 bases at J; junction bases unmatched: 4. Germline loops: CDR1 MGHRA, CDR2 YSYEKL. For the CDR3, the DNA is TGCGCCAGCAGCCCCGGGACAGGGTTCACAGATACGCAGTATTTT. Amino acids: CASSPGTGFTDTQYF.

CDR3 in DNA: TGTGCCAGCAGCTCACGAAGGGACAGGAAATACGAGCAGTACTTC. Its protein is CASSSRRDRKYEQYF. The rearrangement joins TRBV7-6 to TRBJ2-7, with 8 positions matching TRBD1. Germline loops: CDR1 SGHVS, CDR2 FNYEAQ. The length of the CDR3 is 15 residues. J was trimmed by 4 bases and V by 4 bases; bases with no gene match: 9. Full variable domain (missing parts from reference TRBV7-6 and TRBJ2-7): GAGVSQSPRYKVTKRGQDVALRCDPISGHVSLYWYRQALGQGPEFLTYFNYEAQQDKSGLPNDRFSAERPEGSISTLTIQRTEQRDSAMYRCASSSRRDRKYEQYFGPGTRLTVT.